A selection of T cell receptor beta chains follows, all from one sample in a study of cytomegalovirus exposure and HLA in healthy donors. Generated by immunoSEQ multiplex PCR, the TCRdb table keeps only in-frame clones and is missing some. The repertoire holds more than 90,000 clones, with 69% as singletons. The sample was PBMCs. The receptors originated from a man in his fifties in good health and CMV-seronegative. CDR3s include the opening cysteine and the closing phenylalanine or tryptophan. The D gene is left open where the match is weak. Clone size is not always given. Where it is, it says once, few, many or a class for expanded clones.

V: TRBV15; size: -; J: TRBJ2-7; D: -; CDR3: CATRTGLFYEQYF; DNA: TGTGCCACCAGGACGGGACTTTTCTACGAGCAGTACTTC
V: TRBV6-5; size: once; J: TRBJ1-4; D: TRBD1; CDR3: CASSPGQGYEKLFF; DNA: TGTGCCAGCAGTCCGGGACAGGGTTATGAAAAACTGTTTTTT
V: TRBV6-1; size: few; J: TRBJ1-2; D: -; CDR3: CASSEGLVQGGYTF; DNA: TGTGCCAGCAGTGAAGGGTTGGTCCAGGGGGGCTACACCTTC
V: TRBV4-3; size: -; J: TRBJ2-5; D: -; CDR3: CASSPLLASTTQYF; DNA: TGCGCCAGCAGCCCATTACTAGCCTCCACGACCCAGTACTTC
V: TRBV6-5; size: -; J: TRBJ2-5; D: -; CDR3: CASRRRWGLQETQYF; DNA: TGTGCCAGCAGACGGCGGTGGGGCCTCCAAGAGACCCAGTACTTC
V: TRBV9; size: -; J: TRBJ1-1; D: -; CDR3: CASSVGGDGAEAFF; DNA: TGTGCCAGCAGCGTAGGGGGGGACGGGGCTGAAGCTTTCTTT
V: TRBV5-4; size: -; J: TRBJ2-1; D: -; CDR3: CASSLDRANEQFF; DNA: TGTGCCAGCAGCTTGGACAGGGCCAATGAGCAGTTCTTC
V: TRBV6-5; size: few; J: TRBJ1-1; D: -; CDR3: CASSYGASPEAFF; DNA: TGTGCCAGCAGTTACGGGGCAAGTCCTGAAGCTTTCTTT
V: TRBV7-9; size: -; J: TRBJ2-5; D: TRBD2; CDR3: CASSSGLAGYQETQYF; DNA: TGTGCCAGCAGCTCGGGACTAGCGGGTTACCAAGAGACCCAGTACTTC
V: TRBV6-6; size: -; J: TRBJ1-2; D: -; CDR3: CASSPGARSYGYTF; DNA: TGTGCCAGCAGTCCTGGAGCCCGGAGCTATGGCTACACCTTC
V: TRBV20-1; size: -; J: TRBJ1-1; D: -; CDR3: CSEAMNTEAFF; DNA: TGCAGTGAAGCTATGAACACTGAAGCTTTCTTT
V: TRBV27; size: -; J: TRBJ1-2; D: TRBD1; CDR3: CASRGPGGGYGYTF; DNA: TGTGCCAGCAGGGGCCCAGGGGGCGGCTATGGCTACACCTTC
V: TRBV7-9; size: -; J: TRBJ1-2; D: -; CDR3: CASSLVDSAFWGGYTF; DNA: TGTGCCAGCAGCTTAGTGGACAGTGCCTTCTGGGGGGGCTACACCTTC
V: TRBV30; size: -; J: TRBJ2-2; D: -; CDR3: CAWSVRAGTNTGELFF; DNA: TGTGCCTGGAGTGTACGGGCAGGGACGAACACCGGGGAGCTGTTTTTT